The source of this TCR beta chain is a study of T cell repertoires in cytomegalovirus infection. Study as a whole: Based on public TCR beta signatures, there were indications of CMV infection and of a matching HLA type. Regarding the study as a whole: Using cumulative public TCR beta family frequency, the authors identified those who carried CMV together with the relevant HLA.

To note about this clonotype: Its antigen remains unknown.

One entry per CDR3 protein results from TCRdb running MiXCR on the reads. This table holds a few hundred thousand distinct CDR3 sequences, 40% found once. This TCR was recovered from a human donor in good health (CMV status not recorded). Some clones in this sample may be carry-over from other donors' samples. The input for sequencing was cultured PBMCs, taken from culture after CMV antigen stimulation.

CDR3 sequence reads: CSATPSGGFYGYTF. CDR3 bases: TGCAGTGCTACCCCCTCAGGGGGGTTCTATGGCTACACCTTC. The chain combines TRBV20-1 with TRBJ1-2; TRBD1 matches 7 bases. Germline V gene sequence: CDR1 DFQATT, CDR2 SNEGSKA (reference sequence). The CDR3 is 14 amino acids. J was trimmed by 4 bases and V by 4 bases; bases with no gene match: 9.